A selection of T cell receptor beta chains follows, all from one sample in a study of molecular identifiers for immune sequencing clone quantification. TCRdb independently ran MiXCR on the PCR reads; one entry per CDR3 protein. This table holds some 650,000 distinct CDR3 sequences, about 20% found once. The sequencing sample was made of naive CD8+ T cells from blood, with Jurkat cell RNA spiked in. The receptor set was obtained from a human donor in good health. Some libraries in this study had Jurkat cell RNA spiked in. Both conserved end residues are part of each CDR3. A D gene is named only where the DNA matches it firmly. Expanded clones get a size class; other rows say once, few or many, or leave the size out.

TRBJ1-4 | 14 | TRBV20-1 | few | - | CSAREEVYVEKLFF | TGCAGTGCTAGAGAGGAGGTCTACGTTGAAAAACTGTTTTTT
TRBJ1-2 | 17 | TRBV14 | many | - | CASSHVTRTEANYGYTF | TGTGCCAGCAGCCATGTCACGAGGACAGAAGCTAACTATGGCTACACCTTC
TRBJ2-1 | 15 | TRBV19 | - | - | CASSIGFKGYNEQFF | TGTGCCAGTAGTATAGGATTTAAAGGTTACAATGAGCAGTTCTTC
TRBJ2-1 | 13 | TRBV6-5 | - | - | CASTTSGLNEQFF | TGTGCCAGCACCACTTCAGGGTTGAATGAGCAGTTCTTC
TRBJ2-5 | 16 | TRBV7-9 | many | TRBD2 | CASSSPGLAGQETQYF | TGTGCCAGCAGCTCTCCTGGACTAGCGGGACAAGAGACCCAGTACTTC
TRBJ2-3 | 16 | TRBV4-3 | many | - | CASSQDWVRGTDTQYF | TGCGCCAGCAGCCAAGATTGGGTCAGGGGCACAGATACGCAGTATTTT
TRBJ1-1 | 14 | TRBV29-1 | many | - | CSAGGAEDNTEAFF | TGCAGCGCAGGAGGGGCGGAGGATAACACTGAAGCTTTCTTT
TRBJ2-5 | 13 | TRBV30 | many | - | CAWNGHDGEAQYF | TGTGCCTGGAACGGACACGACGGTGAGGCCCAGTACTTC
TRBJ1-4 | 15 | TRBV20-1 | many | TRBD1 | CSASIDRADNEKLFF | TGCAGTGCTAGCATCGACAGGGCGGATAATGAAAAACTGTTTTTT
TRBJ2-7 | 14 | TRBV7-9 | many | TRBD1 | CASEEQGAVYEQYF | TGTGCCAGCGAGGAACAGGGGGCTGTCTACGAGCAGTACTTC
TRBJ2-3 | 18 | TRBV28 | - | TRBD2 | CASSSVLADYNPPDTQYF | TGTGCCAGCAGTTCGGTACTAGCGGATTATAACCCTCCCGATACGCAGTATTTT
TRBJ2-7 | 15 | TRBV27 | few | TRBD2 | CASSSLAGGTYEQYF | TGTGCCAGCAGTTCACTAGCGGGGGGAACCTACGAGCAGTACTTC
TRBJ2-7 | 14 | TRBV19 | few | TRBD1 | CASSTDRGPYEQYF | TGTGCCAGTAGTACGGACAGGGGCCCCTACGAGCAGTACTTC
TRBJ2-7 | 13 | TRBV6-5 | many | - | CASSGRGLDEQYF | TGTGCCAGCAGTGGTCGAGGTCTAGACGAGCAGTACTTC
TRBJ2-1 | 13 | TRBV12-3/TRBV12-4 | - | - | CASRNLQGWEQFF | TGTGCCAGCAGGAACTTACAGGGTTGGGAGCAGTTCTTC
TRBJ2-5 | 14 | TRBV7-8 | many | - | CASSLDAGLGTQYF | TGTGCCAGCAGCTTAGATGCGGGGCTGGGGACCCAGTACTTC
TRBJ1-1 | 15 | TRBV20-1 | few | - | CSARVPHRMNTEAFF | TGCAGTGCTAGAGTTCCCCACAGGATGAACACTGAAGCTTTCTTT
TRBJ1-1 | 16 | TRBV7-6 | many | - | CASSPAFQGSNTEAFF | TGTGCCAGCAGCCCCGCCTTTCAGGGCTCGAACACTGAAGCTTTCTTT
TRBJ1-1 | 15 | TRBV5-1 | few | - | CASSLHPSGGTEAFF | TGCGCCAGCAGCTTGCATCCATCGGGTGGGACTGAAGCTTTCTTT
TRBJ2-3 | 16 | TRBV7-9 | many | TRBD2 | CASSLELAGDVDTQYF | TGTGCCAGCAGCTTAGAACTAGCGGGAGATGTCGATACGCAGTATTTT
TRBJ1-4 | 15 | TRBV7-8 | - | - | CASSTRGAQREKLFF | TGTGCCAGCAGCACCCGAGGAGCCCAGAGGGAAAAACTGTTTTTT
TRBJ1-1 | 14 | TRBV5-4 | many | - | CATGRKDRNTEAFF | TGTGCCACCGGGAGGAAGGACAGGAACACTGAAGCTTTCTTT
TRBJ2-7 | 14 | TRBV6-6 | - | TRBD1 | CASSYLQGTGEQYF | TGTGCCAGCAGTTACCTCCAGGGGACAGGCGAGCAGTACTTC
TRBJ2-1 | 15 | TRBV24-1 | few | - | CATSDLSRGTLGQFF | TGTGCCACCAGTGATTTAAGTCGGGGGACTCTCGGGCAGTTCTTC